This is a list of T cell receptor beta chains from one sample in a study of cytotoxic CD8 clonotypes in ibrutinib-treated CLL. Sequenced by immunoSEQ multiplex PCR; TCRdb stores in-frame clones only, minus some. Here the sample spans around 160,000 clones, roughly 88% being singletons. The sequencing used PBMCs, collected at disease progression, from a patient treated with ibrutinib. Every receptor here comes from a human donor with chronic lymphocytic leukemia. Each CDR3 is given with its conserved first and last residue. A D gene is named only where the DNA matches it firmly. Rows may omit the clone size; those that give it use once, few, many or a size class.

TRBV7-6	NA	TRBJ2-2	15	NA	TGTGCCAGCAGCTTAGTGTCAGGGAACACCGGGGAGCTGTTTTTT	CASSLVSGNTGELFF
TRBV2	NA	TRBJ2-2	15	NA	TGTGCCAGCAGTGTCTGGACACCCCGCGACGGGGAGCTGTTTTTT	CASSVWTPRDGELFF
TRBV7-2	NA	TRBJ1-1	14	NA	TGTGCCAGCAGTTTGACCGGCCGGAACACTGAAGCTTTCTTT	CASSLTGRNTEAFF
TRBV6-6	TRBD1	TRBJ1-1	14	NA	TGTGCCAGCAGTTACGGGACAGTGAACACTGAAGCTTTCTTT	CASSYGTVNTEAFF
TRBV4-1	TRBD2	TRBJ2-7	14	NA	TGCGCCAGCAGCCCGCTAGCGGGAGACTACGAGCAGTACTTC	CASSPLAGDYEQYF
TRBV10-2	NA	TRBJ1-5	14	NA	TGCGCCAGCAGGGAGACAGGAGTCAATCAGCCCCAGCATTTT	CASRETGVNQPQHF
TRBV27	NA	TRBJ2-5	14	NA	TGTGCCAGCAGTAGTGTCAGCGAGGGGGAGACCCAGTACTTC	CASSSVSEGETQYF
TRBV5-1	NA	TRBJ2-3	15	NA	TGCGCCAGCAGCCTGGGGGGAAGGCGCACAGATACGCAGTATTTT	CASSLGGRRTDTQYF
TRBV15	NA	TRBJ2-7	14	NA	TGTGCCACCAGCCCTCGGGACGGCCCCTACGAGCAGTACTTC	CATSPRDGPYEQYF
TRBV28	TRBD1	TRBJ1-1	14	NA	TGTGCCAGCAGTTCGGGACAGGGGCACACTGAAGCTTTCTTT	CASSSGQGHTEAFF
TRBV30	NA	TRBJ1-1	13	NA	TGTGCCTGGAATTACGAGATGAACACTGAAGCTTTCTTT	CAWNYEMNTEAFF
TRBV5-5	NA	TRBJ1-4	18	NA	TGTGCCAGCAGCCCTTTAAATGACCACCGAAGCCTATTTGGGAAACTGTTTTTT	CASSPLNDHRSLFGKLFF
TRBV5-1	NA	TRBJ2-7	15	once	TGCGCCAGCAGCTTGGATGGACAGTTTCCCTACGAGCAGTACTTC	CASSLDGQFPYEQYF
TRBV7-3	NA	TRBJ2-3	16	NA	TGTGCCAGCAGCCCCCTAGGGGGGAGGGGCACAGATACGCAGTATTTT	CASSPLGGRGTDTQYF
TRBV28	NA	TRBJ2-3	16	NA	TGTGCCAGCAGTTGGAGGGGACTCTATAGCACAGATACGCAGTATTTT	CASSWRGLYSTDTQYF
TRBV6-5	NA	TRBJ2-3	13	few	TGTGCCAGCACCCACGTGAAATCCGGTACGCAGTATTTT	CASTHVKSGTQYF
TRBV5-1	NA	TRBJ1-4	15	NA	TGCGCCAGCAGCTGGCGTGGGGGCGGTGGCGAAAAACTGTTTTTT	CASSWRGGGGEKLFF
TRBV28	TRBD1	TRBJ1-2	15	NA	TGTGCCAGCAGTCCGGGGACAGGGGGCAACTATGGCTACACCTTC	CASSPGTGGNYGYTF
TRBV19	NA	TRBJ2-3	11	NA	TGTGCCAGTAGCTTCACAGATACGCAGTATTTT	CASSFTDTQYF
TRBV5-1	NA	TRBJ1-4	16	NA	TGCGCCAGCAGCTTGGCCCTGGAGGGCACTAATGAAAAACTGTTTTTT	CASSLALEGTNEKLFF
TRBV5-1	NA	TRBJ1-1	16	NA	TGCGCCAGCAGCTTGGACCCGACAGTCCGGGGGGCTGAAGCTTTCTTT	CASSLDPTVRGAEAFF
TRBV5-1	TRBD2	TRBJ2-7	15	NA	TGCGCCAGCAGCCCGACTAGCGGGAGGGCCTACGAGCAGTACTTC	CASSPTSGRAYEQYF
TRBV29-1	NA	TRBJ1-1	13	NA	TGCAGCGTTGTAGAATCAGGGAACACTGAAGCTTTCTTT	CSVVESGNTEAFF
TRBV5-1	NA	TRBJ1-1	15	NA	TGCGCCAGCAGATGGGGGGTCCCCCCTCCCTTTGAAGCTTTCTTT	CASRWGVPPPFEAFF
TRBV9	NA	TRBJ1-2	15	few	TGTGCCAGCAGCGTTAGCATGGGGGCTGGCTATGGCTACACCTTC	CASSVSMGAGYGYTF
TRBV4-1	NA	TRBJ2-1	15	NA	TGCGCCAGCAGCCAATTGGGAGCCGCCTACAATGAGCAGTTCTTC	CASSQLGAAYNEQFF
TRBV19	NA	TRBJ1-2	14	NA	TGTGCCAGTAGTCCCCCCGGGGGGTTCTATGGCTACACCTTC	CASSPPGGFYGYTF
TRBV7-2	NA	TRBJ2-1	15	NA	TGTGCCAGCAGCTTATACCCCAGCTCCTACAATGAGCAGTTCTTC	CASSLYPSSYNEQFF
TRBV28	NA	TRBJ1-1	13	NA	TGTGCCAGCAGTTTATCAGGGGTGACTGAAGCTTTCTTT	CASSLSGVTEAFF